The TCR beta chain under discussion was sequenced for a study of identical twins. For this clonotype: No antigen is known for it.

Each CDR3 protein gets one entry after TCRdb re-called the 5' RACE reads with MiXCR. Here the sample spans some 1,700,000 distinct CDR3 sequences, around a third being singletons. The CDR3 runs to 15 residues. Between the trimmed V and J ends, which lost 0 bases and 0 bases, there was a span of 8 bases. The germline CDR1 and CDR2 sequences are SGHRS and YFSETQ. Study-wide points: Analyses of zero insertions could be partly confounded by invariant MAIT and iNKT cells. Conclusions were based on cross-sectional statistical analysis, without following the same donors. The degree of excess twin sharing was weaker in beta out-of-frame sequences.

The sample taken for sequencing was cord blood. The chain is built from TRBV5-1 and TRBJ2-3; D is undetermined. The receptor was isolated from a newborn girl in good health. The CDR3 is CASSLVQASTDTQYF. CDR3 bases: TGCGCCAGCAGCTTGGTCCAAGCTAGCACAGATACGCAGTATTTT.